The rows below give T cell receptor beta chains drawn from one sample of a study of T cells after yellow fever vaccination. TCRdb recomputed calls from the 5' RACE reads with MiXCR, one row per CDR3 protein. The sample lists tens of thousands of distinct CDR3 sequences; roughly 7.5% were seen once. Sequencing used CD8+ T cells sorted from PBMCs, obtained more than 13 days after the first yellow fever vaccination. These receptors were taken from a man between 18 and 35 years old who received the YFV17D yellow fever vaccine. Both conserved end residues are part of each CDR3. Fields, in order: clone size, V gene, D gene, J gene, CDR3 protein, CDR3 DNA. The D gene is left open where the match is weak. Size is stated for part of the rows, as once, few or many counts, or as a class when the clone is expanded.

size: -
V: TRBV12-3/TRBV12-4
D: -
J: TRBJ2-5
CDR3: CASSLLGLSQETQYF
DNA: TGTGCCAGCAGTTTATTGGGACTCTCCCAAGAGACCCAGTACTTC

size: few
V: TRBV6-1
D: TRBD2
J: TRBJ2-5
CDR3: CASSELAGGSETQYF
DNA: TGTGCCAGCAGCGAACTAGCGGGGGGATCAGAGACCCAGTACTTC

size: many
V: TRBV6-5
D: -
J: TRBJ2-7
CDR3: CASSYSGGLSYEQYF
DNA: TGTGCCAGCAGTTACTCGGGGGGACTCTCCTACGAGCAGTACTTC

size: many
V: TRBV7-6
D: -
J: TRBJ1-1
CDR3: CASSTGTSEAFF
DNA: TGTGCCAGCAGCACAGGGACGTCTGAAGCTTTCTTT

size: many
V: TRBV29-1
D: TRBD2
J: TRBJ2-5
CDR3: CSVFPAGGVETQYF
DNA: TGCAGCGTTTTCCCAGCGGGGGGGGTAGAGACCCAGTACTTC

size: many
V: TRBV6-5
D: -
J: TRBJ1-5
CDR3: CASSSDRSLSNQPQHF
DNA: TGTGCCAGCAGCTCCGACAGGTCGCTCAGCAATCAGCCCCAGCATTTT

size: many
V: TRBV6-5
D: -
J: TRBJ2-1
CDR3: CASSYGGAREQFF
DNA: TGTGCCAGCAGTTACGGCGGGGCGCGGGAGCAGTTCTTC

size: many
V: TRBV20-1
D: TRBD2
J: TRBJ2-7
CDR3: CSARDVLAGMSYEQYF
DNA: TGCAGTGCTAGAGATGTACTAGCGGGGATGTCCTACGAGCAGTACTTC

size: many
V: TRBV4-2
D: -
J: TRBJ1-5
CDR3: CASSHYSNQPQHF
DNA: TGTGCCAGCAGCCATTATAGCAATCAGCCCCAGCATTTT

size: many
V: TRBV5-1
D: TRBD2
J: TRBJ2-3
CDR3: CASSLSQRGYTDTQYF
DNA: TGCGCCAGCAGCTTGTCACAGCGGGGATATACAGATACGCAGTATTTT

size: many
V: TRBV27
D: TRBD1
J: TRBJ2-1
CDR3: CASSLVGTGMGEQFF
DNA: TGTGCCAGCAGTTTAGTAGGGACAGGGATGGGGGAGCAGTTCTTC

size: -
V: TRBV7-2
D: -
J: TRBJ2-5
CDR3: CASSRRAPLQETQYF
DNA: TGTGCCAGCAGCCGCCGGGCCCCCCTTCAAGAGACCCAGTACTTC

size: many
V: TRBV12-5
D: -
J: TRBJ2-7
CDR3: CASGLEGFNEQYF
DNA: TGTGCTAGTGGTTTGGAGGGGTTCAACGAGCAGTACTTC

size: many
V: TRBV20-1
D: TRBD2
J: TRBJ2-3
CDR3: CSANSGGPDTQYF
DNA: TGCAGTGCTAATAGCGGGGGGCCAGATACGCAGTATTTT

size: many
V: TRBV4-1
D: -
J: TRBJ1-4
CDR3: CASSSRVSTGGGGLFF
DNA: TGCGCCAGCAGCTCTCGTGTATCGACAGGCGGGGGCGGACTGTTTTTT

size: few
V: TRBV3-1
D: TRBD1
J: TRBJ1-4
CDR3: CASSFVGGPNEKLFF
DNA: TGTGCCAGCTCCTTCGTAGGGGGCCCGAATGAAAAACTGTTTTTT

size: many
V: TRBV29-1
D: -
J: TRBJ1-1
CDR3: CSACDTPTAEAFF
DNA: TGCAGCGCCTGCGACACCCCCACGGCTGAAGCTTTCTTT

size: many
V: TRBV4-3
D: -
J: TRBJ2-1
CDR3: CASSQDSGHGNEQFF
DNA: TGCGCCAGCAGCCAAGATTCAGGTCACGGCAATGAGCAGTTCTTC

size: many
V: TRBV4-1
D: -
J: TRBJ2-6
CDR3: CASSQDPPSGLGANVLTF
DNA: TGCGCCAGCAGCCAAGATCCGCCTTCCGGGTTGGGGGCCAACGTCCTGACTTTC

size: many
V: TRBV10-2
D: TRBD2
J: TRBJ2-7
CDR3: CASSDVGLAGGKIEQYF
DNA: TGCGCCAGCAGTGATGTGGGACTAGCGGGGGGCAAGATCGAGCAGTACTTC

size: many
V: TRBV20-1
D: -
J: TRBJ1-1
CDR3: CSARGVQEVTEAFF
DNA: TGCAGTGCTAGAGGAGTACAGGAAGTCACTGAAGCTTTCTTT

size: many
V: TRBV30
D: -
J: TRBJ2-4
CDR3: CAWAENHIQYF
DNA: TGTGCCTGGGCCGAAAATCACATTCAGTACTTC

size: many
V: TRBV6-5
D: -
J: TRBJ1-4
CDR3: CASSYRFNGFNENLFF
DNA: TGTGCCAGCAGTTACCGCTTTAATGGTTTTAATGAAAACCTGTTTTTT

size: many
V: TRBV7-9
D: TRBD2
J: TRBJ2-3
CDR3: CASSLVVTAGGTDTQYF
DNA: TGTGCCAGCAGCTTAGTCGTCACAGCGGGGGGGACAGATACGCAGTATTTT

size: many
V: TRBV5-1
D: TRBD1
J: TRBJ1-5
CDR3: CASSLGQGFQPQHF
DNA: TGCGCCAGCAGCTTGGGACAGGGGTTCCAGCCCCAGCATTTT

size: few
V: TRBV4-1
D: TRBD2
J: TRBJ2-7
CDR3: CASSQETSGAYEQYF
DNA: TGCGCCAGCAGCCAAGAAACTAGCGGGGCCTACGAGCAGTACTTC

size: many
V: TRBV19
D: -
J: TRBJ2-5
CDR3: CASSIPGADWETQYF
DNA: TGTGCCAGTAGTATACCGGGGGCCGACTGGGAGACCCAGTACTTC

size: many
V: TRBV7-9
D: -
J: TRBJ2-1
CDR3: CASSLGGVDNEQFF
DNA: TGTGCCAGCAGCTTAGGCGGGGTGGACAATGAGCAGTTCTTC

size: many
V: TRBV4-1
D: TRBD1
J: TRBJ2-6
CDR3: CASRRLGQGGPTGANVLTF
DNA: TGCGCCAGCAGGCGACTTGGACAGGGAGGCCCCACTGGGGCCAACGTCCTGACTTTC

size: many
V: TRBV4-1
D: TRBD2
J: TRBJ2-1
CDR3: CASSQPGLASIEQFF
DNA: TGCGCCAGCAGCCAACCGGGACTAGCGAGTATTGAGCAGTTCTTC

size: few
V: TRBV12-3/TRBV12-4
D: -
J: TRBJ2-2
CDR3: CAPRRGAGTYTGELFF
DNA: TGTGCCCCCCGCAGAGGGGCAGGGACTTACACCGGGGAGCTGTTTTTT

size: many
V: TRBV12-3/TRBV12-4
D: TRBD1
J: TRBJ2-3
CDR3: CASSNRDRMTDTQYF
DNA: TGTGCCAGCAGTAACCGGGACAGAATGACAGATACGCAGTATTTT

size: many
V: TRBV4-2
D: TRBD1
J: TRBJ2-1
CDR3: CASSQGTGHYEQFF
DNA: TGTGCCAGCAGCCAAGGGACAGGTCATTATGAGCAGTTCTTC

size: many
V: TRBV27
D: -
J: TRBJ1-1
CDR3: CASSLGANTEAFF
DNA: TGTGCCAGCAGTTTAGGGGCGAACACTGAAGCTTTCTTT

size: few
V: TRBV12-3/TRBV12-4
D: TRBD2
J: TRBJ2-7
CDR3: CASSLVRTSGYEQYF
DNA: TGTGCCAGCAGTCTAGTGCGGACTAGCGGCTACGAGCAGTACTTC

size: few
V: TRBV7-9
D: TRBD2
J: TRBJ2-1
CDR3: CASSLDALAGGNNEQFF
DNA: TGTGCCAGCAGCTTAGACGCACTAGCGGGGGGAAACAATGAGCAGTTCTTC

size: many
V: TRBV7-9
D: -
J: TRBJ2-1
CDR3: CASSSVGGEQFF
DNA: TGTGCCAGCAGCTCGGTCGGCGGGGAGCAGTTCTTC

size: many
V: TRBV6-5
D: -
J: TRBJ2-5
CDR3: CASGTRTEQAARETQYF
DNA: TGTGCCAGCGGAACTCGAACCGAGCAGGCGGCAAGAGAGACCCAGTACTTC

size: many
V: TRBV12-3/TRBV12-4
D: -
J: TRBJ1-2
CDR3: CASTQGQWGGYTF
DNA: TGTGCCAGCACCCAGGGTCAGTGGGGTGGCTACACCTTC

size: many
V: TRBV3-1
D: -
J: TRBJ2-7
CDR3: CASSQEPLYEQYF
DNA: TGTGCCAGCAGCCAAGAACCACTTTACGAGCAGTACTTC

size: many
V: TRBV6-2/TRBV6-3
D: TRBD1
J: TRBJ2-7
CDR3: CASSRPGGPYEQYF
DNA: TGTGCCAGCAGTCGACCAGGGGGCCCCTACGAGCAGTACTTC

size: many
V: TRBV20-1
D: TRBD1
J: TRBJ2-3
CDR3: CRATGGSTDTQYF
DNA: TGCAGGGCTACAGGGGGAAGCACAGATACGCAGTATTTT

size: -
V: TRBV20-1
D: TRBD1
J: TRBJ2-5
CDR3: CSARDGTGGLETQYF
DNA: TGCAGTGCTAGAGATGGGACAGGGGGCTTGGAGACCCAGTACTTC

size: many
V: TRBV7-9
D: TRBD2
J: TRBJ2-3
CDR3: CASSATSAGGPDTQYF
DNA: TGTGCCAGCAGCGCCACGTCGGCGGGGGGGCCCGATACGCAGTATTTT

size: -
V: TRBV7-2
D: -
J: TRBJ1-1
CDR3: CASSLGASKFEAFF
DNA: TGTGCCAGCAGCTTAGGTGCCTCTAAGTTTGAAGCTTTCTTT

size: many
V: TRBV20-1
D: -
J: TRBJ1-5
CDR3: CSASDRGREGGNQPQHF
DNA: TGCAGTGCTAGTGACAGAGGGCGGGAAGGTGGCAATCAGCCCCAGCATTTT

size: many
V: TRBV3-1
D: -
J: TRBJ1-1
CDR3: CASSQDRQGWPEAFF
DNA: TGTGCCAGCAGCCAAGATCGGCAGGGGTGGCCTGAAGCTTTCTTT

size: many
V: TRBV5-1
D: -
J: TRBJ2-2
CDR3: CASTLNTGELFF
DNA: TGCGCCAGCACCCTCAACACCGGGGAGCTGTTTTTT

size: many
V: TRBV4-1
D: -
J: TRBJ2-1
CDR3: CASSPKLMRSSYNEQFF
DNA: TGCGCCAGCAGCCCTAAGCTAATGAGGAGCTCCTACAATGAGCAGTTCTTC

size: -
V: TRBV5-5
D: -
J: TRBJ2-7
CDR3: CASSLAPGIYEQYF
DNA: TGTGCCAGCAGCTTGGCTCCAGGGATCTACGAGCAGTACTTC

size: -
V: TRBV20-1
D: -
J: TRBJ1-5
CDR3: CSAREYEILSRRLYQPQHF
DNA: TGCAGTGCTAGAGAGTATGAGATCCTAAGCCGGAGACTATATCAGCCCCAGCATTTT

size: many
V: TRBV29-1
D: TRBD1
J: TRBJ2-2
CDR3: CSVGGTGTAGELFF
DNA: TGCAGCGTGGGTGGGACAGGGACGGCCGGGGAGCTGTTTTTT

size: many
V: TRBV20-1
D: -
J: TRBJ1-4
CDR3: CSALGAHLNEKLFF
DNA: TGCAGTGCCTTAGGAGCCCATTTAAATGAAAAACTGTTTTTT

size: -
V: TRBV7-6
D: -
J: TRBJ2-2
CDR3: CASSLGAGNTGELFF
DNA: TGTGCCAGCAGCTTAGGGGCAGGGAACACCGGGGAGCTGTTTTTT

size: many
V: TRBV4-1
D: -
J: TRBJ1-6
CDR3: CASSNIHQGDSPLHF
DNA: TGCGCCAGCAGCAACATTCATCAGGGAGACTCACCCCTCCACTTT